The clone carrying this T cell receptor (beta chain) has just one count. The sample originates from a study of T cell changes during pregnancy in multiple sclerosis. This CDR3 contains 15 residues. After removal of 2 bases from V and 3 bases from J, the junction contained 1 base not matched to a gene. Germline V gene lookup returns CDR1 MNHEY and CDR2 SVGAGI. The data were produced by immunoSEQ multiplex PCR, yet TCRdb's version contains in-frame clones alone and is incomplete. Among around 51,000 clones, 85% to 95% were seen once, and the ten largest hold around 1.9%. The specimen comprised peripheral blood, sampled in the second trimester of pregnancy. The TCR was taken from a female donor with multiple sclerosis, enrolled in a pregnancy study. This rearrangement joins TRBV6-5 to TRBJ2-3, with TRBD2 matching over 11 bases. The CDR3, as DNA: TGTGCCAGCAGTTACCTAGCGGGAGGTACAGATACGCAGTATTTT. Protein sequence: CASSYLAGGTDTQYF.